This paragraph covers one T cell receptor (beta chain) sequence. The antigen is unknown. The CDR3 has 16 residues. Between the trimmed V and J ends, which lost 1 base and 3 bases, there was a span of 15 bases. Germline V gene lookup returns CDR1 MGHRA and CDR2 YSYEKL. The source of the sample is a study of T-cell memory formation after mild COVID-19. Study-wide points: A subset of responding clones appeared in pre-infection memory, suggesting cross-reactive memory joined.

TCRdb reprocessed the 5' RACE reads via MiXCR and lists one record per CDR3 protein. The sample holds some 310,000 distinct CDR3 sequences; about 20% are singletons and the top ten take roughly a fifth. The TCR sequence derives from a man aged 18 to 35 who had mild COVID-19 (a few samples of this study predate the infection). Cell type and time point are not known. The chain joins TRBV4-1 to TRBJ1-1; perhaps TRBD1 as D (6 bases). The sample comprised PBMCs or a T cell subset sorted from them (not recorded which). The CDR3 DNA sequence: TGCGCCAGCAGCCAAGGGAACAGGGTGGGAGACACTGAAGCTTTCTTT. This gives the protein CASSQGNRVGDTEAFF.